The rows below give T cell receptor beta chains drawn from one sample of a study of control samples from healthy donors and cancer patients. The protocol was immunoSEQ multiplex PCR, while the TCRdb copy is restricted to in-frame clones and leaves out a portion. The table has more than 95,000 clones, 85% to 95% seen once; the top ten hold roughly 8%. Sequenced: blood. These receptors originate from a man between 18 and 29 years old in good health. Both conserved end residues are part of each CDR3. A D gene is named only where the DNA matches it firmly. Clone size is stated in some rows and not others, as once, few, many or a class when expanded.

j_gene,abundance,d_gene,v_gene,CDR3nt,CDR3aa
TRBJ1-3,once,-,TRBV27,TGTGCCAGCAGTTTACGGGGCCCGAGCTCTGGAAACACCATATATTTT,CASSLRGPSSGNTIYF
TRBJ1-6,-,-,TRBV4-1,TGCGCCAGCAGCCAAGTTCCGGGCCAATCTGCTACATTT,CASSQVPGQSATF
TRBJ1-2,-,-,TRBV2,TGTGCCGAAGTCCGGGGGCTTAACTATGGCTACACCTTC,CAEVRGLNYGYTF
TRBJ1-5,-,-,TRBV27,TGTGCCAGCAGTTTGGGGGGGTATAGCAATCAGCCCCAGCATTTT,CASSLGGYSNQPQHF
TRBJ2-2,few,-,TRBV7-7,TGTGCTAGCAGCCCGTTGGCCGGGGAGCTGTTTTTT,CASSPLAGELFF
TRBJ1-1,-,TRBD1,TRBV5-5,TGTGCCAGCAGCAGGAGGACAGGGGGCGGGCTGGATGAAGCTTTCTTT,CASSRRTGGGLDEAFF
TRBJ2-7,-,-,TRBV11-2,TGTGCCAGCAGCACAAGTCCCGAGCAGTACTTC,CASSTSPEQYF
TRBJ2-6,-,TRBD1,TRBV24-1,TGTGCCACCAGTGACGGGACAGGGGGACCTGGGGCCAACGTCCTGACTTTC,CATSDGTGGPGANVLTF
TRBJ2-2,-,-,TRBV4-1,TGCGCCAGCAGAGACAGGGGGGAGCTGTTTTTT,CASRDRGELFF
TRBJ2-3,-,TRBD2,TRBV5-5,TGTGCCAGCAGCTCAAACCACCCGGGACTAGCGGGGGAAGATACGCAGTATTTT,CASSSNHPGLAGEDTQYF
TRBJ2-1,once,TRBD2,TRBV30,TGTGCCTGGAGTTGGGGGAGGGGTTATCATGAGCAGTTCTTC,CAWSWGRGYHEQFF
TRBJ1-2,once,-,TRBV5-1,TGCGCCAGCAGCCAGGACCTAGGGGGACACACTAACTATGGCTACACCTTC,CASSQDLGGHTNYGYTF
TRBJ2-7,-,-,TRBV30,TGTGCCTGGAGTGTCTCGGTCTTCTACGAGCAGTACTTC,CAWSVSVFYEQYF
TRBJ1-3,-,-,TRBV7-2,TGTGCCAGCAGCTTTCGTCCAGGGTCTGGAAACACCATATATTTT,CASSFRPGSGNTIYF
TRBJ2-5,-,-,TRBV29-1,TGCAGCGTCGGACCGACCCAAGGGGAGACCCAGTACTTC,CSVGPTQGETQYF
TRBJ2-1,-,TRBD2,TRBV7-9,TGTGCCAGCAGCCCACGGACTAGCGGCAACAATGAGCAGTTCTTC,CASSPRTSGNNEQFF
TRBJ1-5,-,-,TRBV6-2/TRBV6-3,TGTGCCAGCAGTCTCCCCGGATCGGTCCAGCCCCAGCATTTT,CASSLPGSVQPQHF
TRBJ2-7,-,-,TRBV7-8,TGTGCCAGCAGCTTAGCGGTGGGGGATAGCTCCTACGAGCAGTACTTC,CASSLAVGDSSYEQYF
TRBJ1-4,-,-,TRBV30,TGTGCCTGGACTTGGTCCGCCGTCAGCCCCCGCGGGGAAAAACTGTTTTTT,CAWTWSAVSPRGEKLFF
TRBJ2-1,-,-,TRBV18,TGTGCCAGCTCACCCCGGGCAACGAGGGGGTCGCATGAGCAGTTCTTC,CASSPRATRGSHEQFF
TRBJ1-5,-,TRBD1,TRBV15,TGTGCCACCAGCAGAAAACTGAGGGGGACAGGCGACAATCAGCCCCAGCATTTT,CATSRKLRGTGDNQPQHF
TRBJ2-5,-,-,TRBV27,TGTGCCAGCAGTTTAGGCCCTTTGGGGCAAGAGACCCAGTACTTC,CASSLGPLGQETQYF
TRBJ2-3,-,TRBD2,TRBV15,TGTGCCACCAGTCCAAGACTAGCGGGAGTAACAGATACGCAGTATTTT,CATSPRLAGVTDTQYF